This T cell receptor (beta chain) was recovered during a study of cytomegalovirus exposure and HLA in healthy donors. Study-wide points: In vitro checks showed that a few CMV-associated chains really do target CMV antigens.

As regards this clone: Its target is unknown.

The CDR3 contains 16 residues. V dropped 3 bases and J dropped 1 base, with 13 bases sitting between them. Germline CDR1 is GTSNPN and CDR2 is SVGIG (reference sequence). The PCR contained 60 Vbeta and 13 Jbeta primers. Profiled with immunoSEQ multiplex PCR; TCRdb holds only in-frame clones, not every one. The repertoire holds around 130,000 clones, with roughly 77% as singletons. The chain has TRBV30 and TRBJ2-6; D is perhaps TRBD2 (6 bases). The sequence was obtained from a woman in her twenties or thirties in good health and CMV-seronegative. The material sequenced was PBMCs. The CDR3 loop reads CAWSRAGSSGANVLTF. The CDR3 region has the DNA TGTGCCTGGAGCAGAGCGGGCTCTTCTGGGGCCAACGTCCTGACTTTC.